This T cell receptor beta chain was identified during a study of B cell selection in AIRE deficiency. Assay: immunoSEQ multiplex PCR; the TCRdb copy retains only in-frame clones and omits some. The sample gives 20,000 to 25,000 clones, 90% to 96% of which show up once; roughly 0.2% is in the top ten. J lost 4 bases, V lost 5 bases, and 3 bases had no gene match. Germline lookup yields CDR1 LNHDA and CDR2 SQIVND (reference sequence). The CDR3 runs 15 residues. Sorting defined conventional CD4 T cells as CD4+CD127+. This clonotype originated in a human donor in good health. The V and J genes are TRBV19 and TRBJ2-2; TRBD1 agrees at 11 bases. The sample comprised CD4+CD127+ conventional T cells sorted from PBMCs. CDR3 amino acids: CASSRGTGGTGELFF. As DNA, the CDR3 is TGTGCCAGTAGTCGCGGGACAGGGGGCACCGGGGAGCTGTTTTTT.